This note documents a single T cell receptor (beta chain) sequence. How the authors handled the data: Using reference gene primer amplification, nucleated cell counts were estimated. This table comes from immunoSEQ multiplex PCR, and its TCRdb copy is limited to in-frame clones, with some not included. That table gives V, J and clone size, and the DNA gave D and trimming. The repertoire includes under 200,000 clones, about nine tenths of them detected once, and around 1.7% sits in the top ten. The data stem from a study of blood T cell repertoires in COVID-19. The overall study: The study drew acute and convalescent COVID-19 samples from the United States, Italy and Spain.

The V gene lost 6 bases and the J gene lost 1 base, with 9 bases spanning the gap. The CDR3 sequence is 13 residues long. From germline, CDR1 is LNHDA and CDR2 SQIVND (reference sequence). Material: peripheral blood. This chain joins TRBV19 and TRBJ1-1; no clear D gene. This receptor was taken from a man between 18 and 35 years old with active or convalescent COVID-19. The CDR3 bases are TGTGCCAGTAGGCGACTTGAGAACACTGAAGCTTTCTTT. Translation: CASRRLENTEAFF.